The 32 T cell receptor beta chains below all came from one sample that was sequenced in a study of blood T cell repertoires in COVID-19. Using immunoSEQ multiplex PCR, the repertoire was profiled, and TCRdb retains in-frame clones only, with some absent. This table holds around 290,000 clones, approximately 90% found once. The sample was PBMCs or T cells enriched from blood (not recorded which). All receptors come from a woman aged 55-69 years in a cohort exposed to, infected with or recovered from COVID-19 (not recorded which).

This rearrangement joins TRBV29-1 to TRBJ1-1, with 7 bases that match TRBD1. The germline V gene has CDR1 SQVTM and CDR2 ANQGSEA. V was clipped by 5 bases and J by 4 bases; unmatched bases: 13. The CDR3 totals 15 residues. The CDR3 sequence is CSVPKRQGLGTEAFF. CDR3 nucleotide sequence: TGCAGCGTTCCCAAACGACAGGGACTTGGCACTGAAGCTTTCTTT. Filled out from reference TRBV29-1 and TRBJ1-1, the complete variable domain reads SAVISQKPSRDICQRGTSLTIQCQVDSQVTMMFWYRQQPGQSLTLIATANQGSEATYESGFVIDKFPISRPNLTFSTLTVSNMSPEDSSIYLCSVPKRQGLGTEAFFGQGTRLTVV.

With respect to this clone: The same CDR3 also results from other DNA sequences found in this sample. This rearrangement joins TRBV28 to TRBJ1-5; D call uncertain. V lost 1 base and J lost 6, with 4 bases in between. The CDR3 covers 12 residues. The germline V gene has CDR1 MDHEN and CDR2 SYDVKM. The CDR3 DNA reads as TGTGCCAGCAGTTTATCGGGTCAGCCCCAGCATTTT. Translating it yields CASSLSGQPQHF.

The rearrangement joins TRBV5-1 to TRBJ2-1; D ambiguous. Germline CDR1 reads SGHRS; CDR2 reads YFSETQ. Trimming left V 0 bases short and J 6 bases short, with 10 bases between. The CDR3 totals 14 residues. CDR3 bases: TGCGCCAGCAGCTTGGCTGCTAATCTCAATGAGCAGTTCTTC. Encoded protein: CASSLAANLNEQFF.

This chain joins TRBV9 and TRBJ1-1, with D perhaps TRBD1 (6 bases). CDR1 SGDLS and CDR2 YYNGEE come from the germline V gene. This CDR3 is built from 14 residues. V lost 6 bases and J lost 1, with 13 bases in between. CDR3 amino acids: CASNFAGANTEAFF. The CDR3 coding sequence is TGTGCCAGCAACTTCGCGGGGGCGAACACTGAAGCTTTCTTT.

The gene calls are TRBV5-1 and TRBJ1-1, with D tentatively TRBD1 (5 bases). The CDR3 length is 14 residues. Germline lookup yields CDR1 SGHRS and CDR2 YFSETQ. V was clipped by 2 bases and J by 4 bases, with 12 bases between them. The CDR3 sequence is CASSLQVGGTEAFF. The CDR3 nucleotides are TGCGCCAGCAGCTTACAGGTGGGGGGCACTGAAGCTTTCTTT.

The chain employs TRBV7-2 and TRBJ2-5, with 7 nucleotides matching TRBD2. With V trimmed by 3 bases and J by 4 bases, 8 bases remained unmatched. The CDR3 runs to 15 residues. Germline CDR1 is SGHTA and CDR2 is FQGNSA. In DNA form, the CDR3 reads TGTGCCAGCAGCTTTGGAGCGGGACGGCCAGAGACCCAGTACTTC. Protein product: CASSFGAGRPETQYF.

This chain uses TRBV24-1 with TRBJ1-1; D might be TRBD1 (5 bases). Between the trimmed V and J ends, which lost 3 bases and 1 base, there was a span of 8 bases. This CDR3 spans 14 amino acids. The germline CDR1 and CDR2 sequences are KGHDR and SFDVKD. CDR3 in amino acids: CATSDAGPNTEAFF. CDR3 coding DNA: TGTGCCACCAGTGATGCAGGGCCGAACACTGAAGCTTTCTTT.

This chain links TRBV11-1 with TRBJ2-1; D is unresolved. V was cut by 5 bases and J by 8 bases, with 10 bases left in between. The CDR3 contains 12 residues. From germline, CDR1 is SGHAT and CDR2 FQDESV (reference sequence). The CDR3 nucleotides are TGTGCCAGCAGCGCTAGAATGGATGAGCAGTTCTTC. Encoded protein: CASSARMDEQFF.

V gene TRBV27 combines with J gene TRBJ2-7, with TRBD2 matching 10 bases. The V gene end was trimmed by 0 bases and the J gene end by 6 bases; junction bases not matched to a gene: 8. Germline loops: CDR1 MNHEY, CDR2 SMNVEV (reference sequence). The CDR3 is 16 residues long. The CDR3 DNA sequence: TGTGCCAGCAGTTTATCCCGGGCTAGCGGGAGTCTCGAGCAGTACTTC. Translated: CASSLSRASGSLEQYF.

The chain carries TRBV9 and TRBJ2-1; D may be TRBD2 (5 bases). V dropped 0 bases and J dropped 3 bases, with 10 bases sitting between them. The CDR3 totals 15 residues. Germline CDR1 and CDR2: SGDLS and YYNGEE. The CDR3 DNA follows: TGTGCCAGCAGCGTAGACGGGAATGACTACAATGAGCAGTTCTTC. As protein: CASSVDGNDYNEQFF.

This clone was found once. The chain couples TRBV7-3 to TRBJ2-1; D may be TRBD1 (6 bases). Germline loops: CDR1 SGHTA, CDR2 FQGTGA. The V gene lost 5 bases and the J gene lost 7 bases, with 12 bases spanning the gap. The CDR3 has 13 amino acids. CDR3 protein: CASSPRGKNEQFF. DNA for the CDR3: TGTGCCAGCAGCCCAAGGGGGAAAAATGAGCAGTTCTTC.

This chain connects TRBV14 to TRBJ2-5; D is uncertain. Trimming removed 2 bases at V and 3 bases at J, with 10 bases between. Germline V gives CDR1 SGHDN, CDR2 FVKESK. This CDR3 region has 14 residues. CDR3 in DNA: TGTGCCAGCAGCCAACTTGTGGAGAAAGAGACCCAGTACTTC. This gives the protein CASSQLVEKETQYF. Looking up the rest from reference TRBV14 and TRBJ2-5 gives the full variable domain: EAGVTQFPSHSVIEKGQTVTLRCDPISGHDNLYWYRRVMGKEIKFLLHFVKESKQDESGMPNNRFLAERTGGTYSTLKVQPAELEDSGVYFCASSQLVEKETQYFGPGTRLLVL.

This chain connects TRBV11-2 to TRBJ2-7, with unresolved D. V lost 1 base, J lost 3 bases, and 7 bases lay in between. The CDR3 length is 13 residues. Germline lookup yields CDR1 SGHAT and CDR2 FQNNGV. CDR3 sequence: CASSLGQVYEQYF. CDR3 coding DNA: TGTGCCAGCAGCTTAGGGCAGGTCTACGAGCAGTACTTC.

The chain has TRBV7-2 and TRBJ2-7; perhaps TRBD2 as D (7 bases). The V and J ends lost 7 bases and 0 bases respectively, with 16 bases between them. The CDR3 consists of 15 residues. Per germline, CDR1 SGHTA and CDR2 FQGNSA. In DNA, the CDR3 is TGTGCCAGCACCCTGGGGGCTAGCGGCTCCTACGAGCAGTACTTC. It encodes CASTLGASGSYEQYF.

V is TRBV5-6 and J is TRBJ2-1; tentative D call: TRBD1 (6 bases). This CDR3 is 12 amino acids long. Per the germline V gene, CDR1 is SGHDT and CDR2 is YYEEEE. Trimming shortened V by 4 bases and J by 9 bases, and 11 bases separated the two germline ends. The CDR3 DNA sequence: TGTGCCAGCAGCAACAGGGTTGTTGAGCAGTTCTTC. This encodes CASSNRVVEQFF.

The genes are TRBV19 and TRBJ1-1; D might be TRBD1 (6 bases). Germline values: CDR1 LNHDA, CDR2 SQIVND (reference sequence). V lost 11 bases and J 6 bases, leaving 25 bases between the germline ends. This CDR3 has 15 residues. This CDR3 is CASRGGQQGSSEAFF. The CDR3 region has the DNA TGTGCCTCTAGGGGGGGGCAGCAAGGTAGCTCTGAAGCTTTCTTT.

The J gene is TRBJ1-2, the V gene TRBV3-1 (or the pseudogene TRBV3-2); D unclear. The germline gives CDR1 LGHDT, CDR2 YNNKEL (reference sequence). V was clipped by 0 bases and J by 3 bases, with 17 bases between them. The CDR3 runs to 17 residues. CDR3 region: CASSQDLRGQVDYGYTF. In DNA form, the CDR3 reads TGTGCCAGCAGCCAAGATCTTCGTGGGCAGGTCGACTATGGCTACACCTTC.

The chain's CDR3 is CASSFRTGESPLHF. The CDR3 nucleotides are TGTGCCAGCAGCTTCAGGACAGGGGAGTCACCCCTCCACTTT. This chain joins TRBV7-2 and TRBJ1-6; TRBD1 matches at 9 bases. The germline V gene has CDR1 SGHTA and CDR2 FQGNSA. This CDR3 contains 14 residues. V lost 3 bases, J lost 10 bases, and 4 bases stayed unmatched.

This chain links TRBV19 with TRBJ2-4; D is perhaps TRBD2 (6 bases). CDR1 LNHDA and CDR2 SQIVND come from the germline V gene (reference sequence). The length of the CDR3 is 13 residues. Trimming cost V 5 bases and J 4 bases, with 9 bases left between them. As DNA, the CDR3 is TGTGCCAGTAGTGCCGGGAGAAAAAACATTCAGTACTTC. Protein sequence: CASSAGRKNIQYF.

The chain has TRBV10-3 and TRBJ2-1, with 12 bases lining up with TRBD2. The CDR3 is 15 residues long. The trim removed 4 bases at V and 6 bases at J, leaving 4 bases unmatched. Germline values: CDR1 ENHRY, CDR2 SYGVKD. CDR3: CAISATSGSSNEQFF. The DNA for the CDR3 is TGTGCCATCAGTGCGACTAGCGGGAGTAGCAATGAGCAGTTCTTC.

The rearrangement links TRBV11-2 to TRBJ1-4; the match to TRBD1 covers 8 bases. The CDR3 has 18 residues. Trimming took 0 bases from V and 1 from J; bases not matched to a gene: 7. CDR1 SGHAT and CDR2 FQNNGV come from the germline V gene. The CDR3 spells CASSLDVRQGLTNEKLFF. The CDR3 DNA follows: TGTGCCAGCAGCTTAGATGTCCGACAGGGGTTAACTAATGAAAAACTGTTTTTT.

The gene calls are TRBV7-2 and TRBJ1-2, with a possible D match to TRBD1 (6 bases). Per the germline V gene, CDR1 is SGHTA and CDR2 is FQGNSA. This CDR3 contains 14 residues. The V end was cut by 1 base, the J end by 6 bases, with 12 bases between. The CDR3 DNA follows: TGTGCCAGCAGCTTAGTTGCGGGGGCCGATGGCTACACCTTC. This codes for CASSLVAGADGYTF.

The count of this clone is one. This chain connects TRBV5-1 to TRBJ1-5; D ambiguous. The CDR3 is 15 amino acids. V was pared by 4 bases and J by 9 bases, with 20 bases between. Germline V CDR1 and CDR2: SGHRS, YFSETQ. The CDR3 nucleotides are TGCGCCAGCAGCCCAATGAGCACGGGCGAGGGGCCCCAGCATTTT. Residues: CASSPMSTGEGPQHF.

The chain combines TRBV28 with TRBJ2-1; 10 nucleotides line up with TRBD2. This CDR3 has 15 amino acids. Germline V gene lookup returns CDR1 MDHEN and CDR2 SYDVKM. J gave up 7 bases and V 2 bases, and 5 bases lay outside the gene matches. CDR3 DNA sequence: TGTGCCAGCAGTTTAGTCCCTAGCGGGAGAAATGAGCAGTTCTTC. Amino acid sequence: CASSLVPSGRNEQFF.

This chain links TRBV28 with TRBJ2-7, with 8 bases aligning to TRBD1. Trimming cost V 8 bases and J 3 bases; bases outside gene matches: 9. Germline CDR1 MDHEN, CDR2 SYDVKM. CDR3 size: 14 residues. The CDR3 here is CASHEGDRIYEQYF. The CDR3 region has the DNA TGTGCCAGCCACGAGGGGGACAGGATCTACGAGCAGTACTTC. Based on the CDR3 plus reference TRBV28 and TRBJ2-7, the full variable domain is DVKVTQSSRYLVKRTGEKVFLECVQDMDHENMFWYRQDPGLGLRLIYFSYDVKMKEKGDIPEGYSVSREKKERFSLILESASTNQTSMYLCASHEGDRIYEQYFGPGTRLTVT.

The rearrangement links TRBV11-1 to TRBJ2-7, with 7 bases that match TRBD1. This CDR3 is 13 amino acids long. J was trimmed by 6 bases and V by 3 bases; bases with no gene match: 5. Per the germline V gene, CDR1 is SGHAT and CDR2 is FQDESV (reference sequence). CDR3 nucleotides: TGTGCCAGCAGCTTCGGGCAGGGGGTCGAGCAGTACTTC. Translating gives CASSFGQGVEQYF.

This clone occurred a few times. This chain joins TRBV2 and TRBJ1-6; 9 nucleotides line up with TRBD1. In germline, CDR1 is SNHLY, CDR2 FYNNEI. V was clipped by 3 bases and J by 0 bases; unmatched bases: 6. The CDR3 runs 18 residues. CDR3 DNA sequence: TGTGCCAGCAGTGACGCCGGGACAGGGACCTCCTATAATTCACCCCTCCACTTT. It encodes CASSDAGTGTSYNSPLHF.

This chain joins TRBV5-6 and TRBJ1-4; D may be TRBD1 (5 bases). Germline CDR1 reads SGHDT; CDR2 reads YYEEEE. V was cut by 0 bases and J by 10 bases, with 19 bases left in between. The CDR3 covers 16 residues. CDR3 in DNA: TGTGCCAGCAGCTTGGGGTCTCTGCAGGGCTCTGGAAAACTGTTTTTT. Its protein is CASSLGSLQGSGKLFF.

The chain links TRBV5-1 to TRBJ2-5; 9 bases fit TRBD1. This CDR3 contains 15 residues. Per the germline V gene, CDR1 is SGHRS and CDR2 is YFSETQ. The ends lost 2 bases at V and 0 bases at J; junction bases unmatched: 2. This CDR3 is CASSFGTGYQETQYF. The CDR3, as DNA: TGCGCCAGCAGCTTCGGGACAGGGTACCAAGAGACCCAGTACTTC.

The chain joins TRBV7-2 to TRBJ2-1; 11 nucleotides agree with TRBD2. This CDR3 has 18 amino acids. Trimming at V came to 5 bases and at J to 7 bases, leaving 16 bases not matched to a gene. Germline lookup yields CDR1 SGHTA and CDR2 FQGNSA. In nucleotides, the CDR3 is TGTGCCAGCAGCCTGCTGAGTGCTAGCGGGAGGCAAAGAAATGAGCAGTTCTTC. This encodes CASSLLSASGRQRNEQFF.

The CDR3 nucleotides read TGCAGTGCTAGTAGGGGACTGGCTTCTGGTGAGCAGTTCTTC. It codes for CSASRGLASGEQFF. V usage is TRBV20-1 and J usage is TRBJ2-1; D is perhaps TRBD2 (6 bases). The CDR3 is made up of 14 amino acids. Trimming removed 3 bases from V and 9 bases from J, with 18 bases in between. CDR1 is DFQATT, CDR2 SNEGSKA, per germline (reference sequence).

This clone was observed a few times. CDR3 region: CASSPSGQKNTEAFF. CDR3 DNA: TGTGCCAGCAGCCCGTCGGGACAGAAGAACACTGAAGCTTTCTTT. The V call is TRBV3-1 (or the pseudogene TRBV3-2), the J call TRBJ1-1, with 7 bases fitting TRBD1. V lost 4 bases, J lost 1 base, and 6 bases stayed unmatched. CDR3 length equals 15 residues. Germline CDR1 LGHDT, CDR2 YNNKEL (reference sequence).